The clone carrying this T cell receptor (beta chain) was seen repeatedly, ten times or more. Time point noted: longitudinal time-point 1 (baseline). The unsorted libraries originated from 2 million PBMCs kept at -80 C. This sample is drawn from a study of neurological immune-mediated disorders. A single record per CDR3 protein comes from TCRdb applying MiXCR to the 5' RACE reads. The sample yields about 71,000 distinct CDR3 sequences, roughly an eighth seen once. The CDR3 is 15 amino acids. Trimming took 6 bases from V and 9 from J; bases not matched to a gene: 6. Germline V gene lookup returns CDR1 SGHAT and CDR2 FQNNGV.

V usage is TRBV11-2 and J usage is TRBJ2-1; TRBD2 aligns across 15 bases. Source material: PBMCs. The clonotype comes from a female donor with HTLV-1-associated myelopathy (HAM/TSP). In DNA, the CDR3 is TGTGCCAGCAGGCGGACTAGCGGGGGGGTGAGTGAGCAGTTCTTC. As protein: CASRRTSGGVSEQFF.